The 12 T cell receptor beta chains given below trace back to one sample, sequenced in a study of blood T cell repertoires in COVID-19. Sequencing used immunoSEQ multiplex PCR; TCRdb keeps in-frame clones, though not all of them. The table shows roughly 500,000 clones, with approximately 91% occurring only once. Sequencing was done on a sample of PBMCs or T cells enriched from blood (not recorded which). The source is a woman aged 60-75 years who had recovered from COVID-19.

This clone showed up just once. This chain uses TRBV24-1 with TRBJ1-2; the match to TRBD1 covers 7 bases. J lost 5 bases, V lost 4 bases, and 6 bases had no gene match. From germline, CDR1 is KGHDR and CDR2 SFDVKD. The CDR3 spans 14 residues. This chain's CDR3 is CATSEPGTDYGYTF. CDR3 coding DNA: TGTGCCACCAGTGAACCCGGGACAGATTATGGCTACACCTTC.

This chain uses TRBV30 with TRBJ1-1; D remains ambiguous. The CDR3 extends over 14 amino acids. Per germline, CDR1 GTSNPN and CDR2 SVGIG (reference sequence). The V end was cut by 2 bases, the J end by 1 base, with 11 bases between. CDR3 loop: CAWSLPGRNTEAFF. The CDR3 DNA reads TGTGCCTGGAGTTTACCCGGGAGGAACACTGAAGCTTTCTTT. The whole variable domain, remainder taken from reference TRBV30 and TRBJ1-1, is SQTIHQWPATLVQPVGSPLSLECTVEGTSNPNLYWYRQAAGRGLQLLFYSVGIGQISSEVPQNLSASRPQDRQFILSSKKLLLSDSGFYLCAWSLPGRNTEAFFGQGTRLTVV.

The J gene is TRBJ1-6, the V gene TRBV19; D is uncertain. Trimming left V 10 bases short and J 7 bases short, with 17 bases between. CDR1 and CDR2 from the germline V gene are LNHDA and SQIVND (reference sequence). The CDR3 loop spans 14 amino acids. The chain's CDR3 is CATSLEVSNSPLHF. The CDR3 DNA sequence: TGTGCCACGTCTTTGGAGGTCAGCAATTCACCCCTCCACTTT.

This clone was observed a single time. Other nucleotide sequences in the sample specify the same CDR3. The J gene is TRBJ1-1, the V gene TRBV11-2; D perhaps matches TRBD1 (6 bases). Germline CDR1 reads SGHAT; CDR2 reads FQNNGV. This CDR3 contains 13 residues. V was pared by 1 base and J by 6 bases, with 9 bases between. The CDR3 reads CASSLVGGAEAFF. The CDR3 coding sequence is TGTGCCAGCAGCTTAGTAGGGGGGGCTGAAGCTTTCTTT.

V is TRBV5-1 and J is TRBJ2-7; 7 positions agree with TRBD1. In germline, CDR1 is SGHRS, CDR2 YFSETQ. After removal of 4 bases from V and 1 base from J, the junction contained 5 bases not matched to a gene. The CDR3 sequence is 14 residues long. The chain's CDR3 is CASSATGASYEQYF. Here the CDR3 DNA reads TGCGCCAGCAGCGCCACAGGGGCGTCCTACGAGCAGTACTTC.

The rearrangement joins TRBV4-1 to TRBJ2-3; 8 nucleotides match TRBD2. The CDR3 has 15 amino acids. The germline gives CDR1 MGHRA, CDR2 YSYEKL. V lost 1 base to trimming and J lost 0 bases; unmatched junction nucleotides: 0. The CDR3 loop reads CASSQGGGSTDTQYF. CDR3 in DNA: TGCGCCAGCAGCCAAGGCGGGGGGAGCACAGATACGCAGTATTTT.

This clone was seen a few times. The chain carries TRBV4-1 and TRBJ1-6; 8 bases agree with TRBD1. V lost 1 base to trimming and J lost 6 bases; unmatched junction nucleotides: 2. The CDR3 is made up of 15 amino acids. Germline V gives CDR1 MGHRA, CDR2 YSYEKL. The CDR3 nucleotides read TGCGCCAGCAGCCAAGCGGACAGGGCTAATTCACCCCTCCACTTT. Its protein product is CASSQADRANSPLHF.

This clone showed up just a few times. The gene calls are TRBV24-1 and TRBJ2-5; TRBD2 is a possible D gene (6 bases). The CDR3 contains 14 residues. Germline loops: CDR1 KGHDR, CDR2 SFDVKD. Trimming left V 2 bases short and J 3 bases short, with 9 bases between. CDR3 bases: TGTGCCACCAGTGATTGGGGCGGGAAAGAGACCCAGTACTTC. Amino acid sequence: CATSDWGGKETQYF.

The rearrangement joins TRBV7-9 to TRBJ2-5; 10 nucleotides match TRBD1. The junction had 1 base not matched to a gene; V was cut back by 5 bases and J by 1 base. Germline-derived CDR1 and CDR2 are SEHNR and FQNEAQ (reference sequence). The CDR3 totals 14 residues. CDR3 in amino acids: CASSRTGGQETQYF. CDR3 nucleotide sequence: TGTGCCAGCAGCCGGACAGGGGGCCAAGAGACCCAGTACTTC.

The genes are TRBV29-1 and TRBJ2-3; possibly TRBD2 for D (5 bases). This CDR3 spans 17 amino acids. Germline-derived CDR1 and CDR2 are SQVTM and ANQGSEA. V was pared by 3 bases and J by 2 bases, with 21 bases between. CDR3 loop: CSVDSGTIIGVTDTQYF. CDR3 bases: TGCAGCGTTGACTCGGGAACAATTATAGGAGTCACAGATACGCAGTATTTT.

The V gene is TRBV6-6, the J gene TRBJ2-1; the match to TRBD1 covers 8 bases. There are 15 residues in the CDR3. V lost 6 bases, J lost 3 bases, and 7 bases stayed unmatched. CDR1 and CDR2 (germline): MNHNY, SVGAGI (reference sequence). CDR3 coding DNA: TGTGCCAGCAGCCATGCAGGGGGCGGCTACAATGAGCAGTTCTTC. Translation: CASSHAGGGYNEQFF.

The gene calls are TRBV2 and TRBJ1-6; unclear D gene. Germline V CDR1 and CDR2: SNHLY, FYNNEI. This CDR3 is built from 13 residues. Trimming left V 4 bases short and J 11 bases short, with 12 bases between. CDR3 in DNA: TGTGCCAGCAGTGTATCGGTGAACGCACCCCTCCACTTT. Translation: CASSVSVNAPLHF.